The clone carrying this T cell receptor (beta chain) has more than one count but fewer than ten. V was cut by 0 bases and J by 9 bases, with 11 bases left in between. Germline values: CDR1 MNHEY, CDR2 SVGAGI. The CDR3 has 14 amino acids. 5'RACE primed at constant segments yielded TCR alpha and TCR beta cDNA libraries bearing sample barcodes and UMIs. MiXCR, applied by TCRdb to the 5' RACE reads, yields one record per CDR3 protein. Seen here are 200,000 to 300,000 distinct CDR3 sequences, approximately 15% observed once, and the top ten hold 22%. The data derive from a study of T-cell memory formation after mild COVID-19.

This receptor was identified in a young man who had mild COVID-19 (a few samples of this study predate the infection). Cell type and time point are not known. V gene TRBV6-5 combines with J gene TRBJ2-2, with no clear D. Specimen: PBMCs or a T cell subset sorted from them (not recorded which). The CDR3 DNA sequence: TGTGCCAGCAGTTACTCGTTGGGTGGGCGGGAGCTGTTTTTT. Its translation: CASSYSLGGRELFF.